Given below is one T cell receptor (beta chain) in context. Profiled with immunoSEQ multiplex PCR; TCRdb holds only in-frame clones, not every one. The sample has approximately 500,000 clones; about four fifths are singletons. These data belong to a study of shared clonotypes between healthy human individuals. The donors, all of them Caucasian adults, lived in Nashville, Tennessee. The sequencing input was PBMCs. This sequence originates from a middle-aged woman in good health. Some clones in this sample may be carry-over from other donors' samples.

The CDR3 region has the DNA TGTGCCAGCAGCCGGCGTAGGGCAACTAATGAAAAACTGTTTTTT. Protein sequence: CASSRRRATNEKLFF. The V call is TRBV28, the J call TRBJ1-4; D gene uncertain. Germline assignment: CDR1 MDHEN and CDR2 SYDVKM. Trimming removed 6 bases at V and 0 bases at J, with 11 bases between. There are 15 residues in the CDR3.